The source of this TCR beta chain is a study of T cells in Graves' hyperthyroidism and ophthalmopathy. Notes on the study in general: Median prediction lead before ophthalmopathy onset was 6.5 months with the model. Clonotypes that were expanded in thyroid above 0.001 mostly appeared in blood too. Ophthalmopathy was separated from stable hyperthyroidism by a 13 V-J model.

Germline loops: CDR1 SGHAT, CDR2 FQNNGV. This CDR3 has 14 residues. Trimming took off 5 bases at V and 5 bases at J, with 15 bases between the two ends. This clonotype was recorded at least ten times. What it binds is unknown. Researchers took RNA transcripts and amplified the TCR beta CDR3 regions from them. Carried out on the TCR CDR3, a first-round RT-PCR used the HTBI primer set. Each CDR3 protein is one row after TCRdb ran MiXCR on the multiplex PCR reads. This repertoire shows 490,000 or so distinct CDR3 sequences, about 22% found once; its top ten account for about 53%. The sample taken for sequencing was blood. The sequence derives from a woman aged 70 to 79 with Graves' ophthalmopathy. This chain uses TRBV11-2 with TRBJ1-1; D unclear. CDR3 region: CASSHQDPGTEAFF. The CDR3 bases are TGTGCCAGCAGCCACCAAGACCCGGGGACTGAAGCTTTCTTT.